The 5 T cell receptor beta chains listed next were all sequenced from one sample in a study of cytotoxic CD8 clonotypes in ibrutinib-treated CLL. The data were produced by immunoSEQ multiplex PCR, yet TCRdb's version contains in-frame clones alone and is incomplete. The sample has fewer than 400,000 clones; about 61% are singletons. The material was PBMCs, obtained after 36 months of ibrutinib treatment. The origin of the receptors is a human donor with chronic lymphocytic leukemia.

The J gene is TRBJ2-6, the V gene TRBV4-2; 9 bases map to TRBD2. The CDR3 has 18 amino acids. Germline CDR1 and CDR2: LGHNA and YNFKEQ. J gave up 1 base and V 6 bases, and 10 bases lay outside the gene matches. DNA for the CDR3: TGTGCCAGCAGGCCCTCCGGACTAGCGCTTTCTGGGGCCAACGTCCTGACTTTC. Translated: CASRPSGLALSGANVLTF.

The chain has TRBV6-5 and TRBJ2-7, with 8 bases identical to TRBD1. The germline gives CDR1 MNHEY, CDR2 SVGAGI. Trimming at V came to 2 bases and at J to 12 bases, leaving 12 bases not matched to a gene. The CDR3 is 14 residues long. The CDR3 reads CASSYVYGQGAMYF. The CDR3 nucleotides are TGTGCCAGCAGTTACGTCTATGGGCAGGGGGCGATGTACTTC.

The count of this clone is one. The chain is built from TRBV7-6 and TRBJ1-6; TRBD1 matches 9 bases. Trimming took 5 bases from V and 4 from J; bases not matched to a gene: 3. This CDR3 contains 15 residues. Germline lookup yields CDR1 SGHVS and CDR2 FNYEAQ. Here the CDR3 reads CASSKGQGYNSPLHF. The CDR3 bases are TGTGCCAGCAGCAAGGGACAGGGTTATAATTCACCCCTCCACTTT. The variable domain in full, with the rest retrieved from reference TRBV7-6 and TRBJ1-6, is GAGVSQSPRYKVTKRGQDVALRCDPISGHVSLYWYRQALGQGPEFLTYFNYEAQQDKSGLPNDRFSAERPEGSISTLTIQRTEQRDSAMYRCASSKGQGYNSPLHFGNGTRLTVT.

The J gene is TRBJ1-5, the V gene TRBV5-1; no clear D gene. This CDR3 is built from 15 residues. Germline CDR1 and CDR2: SGHRS and YFSETQ. Trimming cost V 0 bases and J 3 bases, with 10 bases left between them. The CDR3 loop reads CASSLAGHPNQPQHF. The DNA for the CDR3 is TGCGCCAGCAGCTTGGCCGGGCACCCCAATCAGCCCCAGCATTTT.

The CDR3 nucleotides are TGTGCCAGCAGATCCGGGACTAGCGGACACTACGAGCAGTACTTC. Amino acids: CASRSGTSGHYEQYF. The rearrangement uses TRBV6-1 and TRBJ2-7, with TRBD2 matching over 11 bases. CDR3 length: 15 residues. Germline-derived CDR1 and CDR2 are MNHNS and SASEGT. The trim removed 6 bases at V and 3 bases at J, leaving 7 bases unmatched.